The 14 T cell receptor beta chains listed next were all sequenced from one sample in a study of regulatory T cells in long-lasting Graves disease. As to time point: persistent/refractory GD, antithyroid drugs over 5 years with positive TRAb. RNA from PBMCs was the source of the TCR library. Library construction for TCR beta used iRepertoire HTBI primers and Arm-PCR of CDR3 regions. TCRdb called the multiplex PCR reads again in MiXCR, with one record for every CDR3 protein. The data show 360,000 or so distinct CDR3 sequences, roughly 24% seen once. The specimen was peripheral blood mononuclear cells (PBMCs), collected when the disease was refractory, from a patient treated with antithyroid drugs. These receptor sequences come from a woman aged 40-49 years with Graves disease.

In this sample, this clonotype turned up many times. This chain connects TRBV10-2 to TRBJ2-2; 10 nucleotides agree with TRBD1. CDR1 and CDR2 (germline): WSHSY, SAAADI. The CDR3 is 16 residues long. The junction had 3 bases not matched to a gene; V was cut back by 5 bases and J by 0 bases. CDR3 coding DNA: TGCGCCAGCAGTCGAGGACAGGGGGCGAACACCGGGGAGCTGTTTTTT. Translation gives CASSRGQGANTGELFF.

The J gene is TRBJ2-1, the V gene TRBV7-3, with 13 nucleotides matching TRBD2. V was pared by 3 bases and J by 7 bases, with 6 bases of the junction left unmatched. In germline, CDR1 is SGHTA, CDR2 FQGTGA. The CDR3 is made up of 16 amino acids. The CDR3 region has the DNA TGTGCCAGCAGCTTGCGGACTAGCGGGAGTTCGAATGAGCAGTTCTTC. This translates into CASSLRTSGSSNEQFF.

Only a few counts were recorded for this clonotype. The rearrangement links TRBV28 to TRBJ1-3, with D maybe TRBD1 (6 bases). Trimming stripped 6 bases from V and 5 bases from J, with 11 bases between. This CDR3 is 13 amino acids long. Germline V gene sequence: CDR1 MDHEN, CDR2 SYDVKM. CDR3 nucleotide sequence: TGTGCCAGCAGGAAGGGGGGAAGAAACACCATATATTTT. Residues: CASRKGGRNTIYF.

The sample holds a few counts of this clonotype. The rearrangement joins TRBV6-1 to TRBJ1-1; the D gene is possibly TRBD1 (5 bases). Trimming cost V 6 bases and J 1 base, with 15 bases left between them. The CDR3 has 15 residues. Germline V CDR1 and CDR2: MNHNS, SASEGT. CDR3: CASRDPGRENTEAFF. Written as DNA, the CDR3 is TGTGCCAGCAGAGACCCGGGACGGGAGAACACTGAAGCTTTCTTT.

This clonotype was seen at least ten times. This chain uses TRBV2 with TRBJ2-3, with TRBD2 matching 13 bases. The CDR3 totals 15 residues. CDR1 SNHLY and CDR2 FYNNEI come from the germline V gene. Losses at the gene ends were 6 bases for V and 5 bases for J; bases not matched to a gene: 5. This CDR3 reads CASRGWTSGRDTQYF. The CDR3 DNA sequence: TGTGCCAGCAGGGGGTGGACTAGCGGGAGAGATACGCAGTATTTT.

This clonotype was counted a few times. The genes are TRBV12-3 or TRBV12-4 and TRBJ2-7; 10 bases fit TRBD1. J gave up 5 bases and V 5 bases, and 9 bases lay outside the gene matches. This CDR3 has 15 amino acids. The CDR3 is CASSPNTGTGDEQYF. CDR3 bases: TGTGCCAGCAGTCCCAACACCGGGACAGGGGACGAGCAGTACTTC.

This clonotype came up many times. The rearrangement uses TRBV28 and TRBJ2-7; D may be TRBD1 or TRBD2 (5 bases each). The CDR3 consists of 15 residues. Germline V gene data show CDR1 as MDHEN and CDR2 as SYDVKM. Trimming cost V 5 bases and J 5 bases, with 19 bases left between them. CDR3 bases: TGTGCCAGCAGTGCCTTCGAGCCGGGGCGGAACGAGCAGTACTTC. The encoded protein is CASSAFEPGRNEQYF.

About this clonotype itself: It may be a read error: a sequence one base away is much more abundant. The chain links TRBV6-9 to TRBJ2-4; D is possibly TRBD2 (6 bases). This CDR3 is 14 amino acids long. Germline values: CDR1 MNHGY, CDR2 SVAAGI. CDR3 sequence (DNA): TGTGCCAGCAGTTATCTCACCGGGACTCTCACCCTGCACTTC. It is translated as CASSYLTGTLTLHF.

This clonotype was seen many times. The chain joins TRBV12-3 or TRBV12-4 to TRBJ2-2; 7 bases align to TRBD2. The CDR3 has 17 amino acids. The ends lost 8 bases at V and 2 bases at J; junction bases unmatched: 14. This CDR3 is CASGGPYREVNTGELFF. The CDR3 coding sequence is TGTGCCAGCGGAGGACCTTATCGGGAGGTTAACACCGGGGAGCTGTTTTTT.

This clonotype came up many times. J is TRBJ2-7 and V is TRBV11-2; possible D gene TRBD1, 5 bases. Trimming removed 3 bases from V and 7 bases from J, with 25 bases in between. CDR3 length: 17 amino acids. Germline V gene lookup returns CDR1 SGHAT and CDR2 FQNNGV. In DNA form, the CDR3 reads TGTGCCAGCAGCTTCCCTCTAGACAGAACTCTCCCGAGGGAGCAGTACTTC. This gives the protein CASSFPLDRTLPREQYF.

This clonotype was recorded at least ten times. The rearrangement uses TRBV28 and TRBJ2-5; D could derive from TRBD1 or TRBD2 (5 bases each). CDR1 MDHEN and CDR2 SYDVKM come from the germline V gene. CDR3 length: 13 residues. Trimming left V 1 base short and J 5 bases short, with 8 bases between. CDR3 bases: TGTGCCAGCAGTTTATATGAGGGGGAGACCCAGTACTTC. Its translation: CASSLYEGETQYF.

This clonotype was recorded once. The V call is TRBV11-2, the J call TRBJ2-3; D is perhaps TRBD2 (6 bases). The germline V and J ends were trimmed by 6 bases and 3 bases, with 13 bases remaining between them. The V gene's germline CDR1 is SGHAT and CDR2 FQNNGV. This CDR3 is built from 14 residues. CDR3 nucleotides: TGTGCCAGCAGACCGGCTCTAGCGACAGATACGCAGTATTTT. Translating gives CASRPALATDTQYF. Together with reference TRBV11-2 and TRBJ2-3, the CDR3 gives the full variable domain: EAGVAQSPRYKIIEKRQSVAFWCNPISGHATLYWYQQILGQGPKLLIQFQNNGVVDDSQLPKDRFSAERLKGVDSTLKIQPAKLEDSAVYLCASRPALATDTQYFGPGTRLTVL.

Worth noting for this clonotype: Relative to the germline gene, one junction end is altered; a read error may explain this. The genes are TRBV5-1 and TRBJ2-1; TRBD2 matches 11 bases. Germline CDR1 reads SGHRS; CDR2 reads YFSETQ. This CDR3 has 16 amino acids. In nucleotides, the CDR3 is TGCACCAGCAGCAGAAGGCCGGGACTAGCGGACAATGAGCAGTTCTTC. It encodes CTSSRRPGLADNEQFF.

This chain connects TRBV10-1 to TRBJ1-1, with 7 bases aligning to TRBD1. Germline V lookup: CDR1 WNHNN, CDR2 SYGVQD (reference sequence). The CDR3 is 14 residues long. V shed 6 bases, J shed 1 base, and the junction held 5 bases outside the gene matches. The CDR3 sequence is CASRPGQSNTEAFF. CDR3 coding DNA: TGCGCCAGCAGACCGGGACAGTCGAACACTGAAGCTTTCTTT.